One T cell receptor (beta chain) is described in this entry. The same CDR3 also results from other DNA sequences found in this sample. Sequencing used immunoSEQ multiplex PCR; TCRdb keeps in-frame clones, though not all of them. The table lists some 45,000 clones, 75% to 90% of them singletons, with about 4.5% in the top ten. The entry originates in a study of OX40 agonist ivuxolimab in advanced cancers. The CDR3 is 14 residues long. Trimming cost V 3 bases and J 5 bases, with 13 bases left between them. The germline V gene encodes CDR1 MDHEN and CDR2 SYDVKM. At cycle 4 day 1, cycle 7 day 1, and baseline, blood was sampled.

The source was CD4+ or CD8+ T cells sorted from blood, collected in a trial of the OX40 agonist ivuxolimab. The TCR was taken from an adult with an advanced solid tumor such as melanoma, head and neck, liver or kidney cancer. The chain joins TRBV28 to TRBJ2-5; either TRBD1 or TRBD2 may supply D (5 bases each). The CDR3 DNA sequence: TGTGCCAGCAGTTTGCAGGGAGCGAGGGAGACCCAGTACTTC. It yields the protein CASSLQGARETQYF. Together with reference TRBV28 and TRBJ2-5, the CDR3 gives the full variable domain: DVKVTQSSRYLVKRTGEKVFLECVQDMDHENMFWYRQDPGLGLRLIYFSYDVKMKEKGDIPEGYSVSREKKERFSLILESASTNQTSMYLCASSLQGARETQYFGPGTRLLVL.